These 15 T cell receptor beta chains came from one sample sequenced in a study of T cell repertoires in aging, cancer and after chemotherapy. A mixed TRB-A/B primer pool amplified rearranged TRB by multiplex touch-down PCR. A single record per CDR3 protein comes from TCRdb applying MiXCR to the multiplex PCR reads. The sample shows about 5,700 distinct CDR3 sequences, approximately 38% of them seen only once. TCR beta rearrangements were amplified from peripheral blood genomic DNA. Sequenced input: blood. The source is a human donor in good health.

This chain connects TRBV19 to TRBJ2-1; 10 nucleotides match TRBD1. The V gene's germline CDR1 is LNHDA and CDR2 SQIVND (reference sequence). The ends lost 11 bases at V and 0 bases at J; junction bases unmatched: 13. The CDR3 contains 17 residues. DNA of the CDR3: TGTGCCGGCCCAAGGGCGGGACAGGGGCTCTCCTACAATGAGCAGTTCTTC. This codes for CAGPRAGQGLSYNEQFF.

This clonotype was found a few times. The rearrangement uses TRBV15 and TRBJ2-7, with 8 bases lining up with TRBD2. The V and J ends lost 5 bases and 5 bases, in that order; junction bases with no gene match: 5. Germline CDR1 reads LNHNV; CDR2 reads YYDKDF (reference sequence). This CDR3 has 13 residues. The chain's CDR3 is CATSLGGEDEQYF. The CDR3 DNA sequence: TGTGCCACCAGCCTCGGGGGGGAGGACGAGCAGTACTTC.

The chain uses TRBV7-9 and TRBJ2-2; 9 positions agree with TRBD2. Germline-derived CDR1 and CDR2 are SEHNR and FQNEAQ (reference sequence). The CDR3 is 16 residues long. V was pared by 1 base and J by 7 bases, with 7 bases of the junction left unmatched. The CDR3 DNA reads as TGTGCCAGCAGCTTAGGCGGGGGGGCCTCCGGCGGGGAGCTGTTTTTT. Its protein is CASSLGGGASGGELFF.

This clonotype was observed a handful of times. The chain links TRBV6-5 to TRBJ2-3, with TRBD2 matching over 10 bases. Germline V CDR1 and CDR2: MNHEY, SVGAGI. The V and J ends lost 5 bases and 4 bases, in that order; junction bases with no gene match: 6. This CDR3 is built from 15 residues. The CDR3 loop reads CASSPSAGGPDTQYF. CDR3 sequence (DNA): TGTGCCAGCAGTCCTTCAGCGGGGGGGCCAGATACGCAGTATTTT.

The chain recombines TRBV7-2 with TRBJ2-7; possible D gene TRBD1, 5 bases. CDR1 and CDR2 from the germline V gene are SGHTA and FQGNSA. The CDR3 totals 15 residues. V lost 1 base to trimming and J lost 5 bases, with 15 bases between them. CDR3 nucleotide sequence: TGTGCCAGCAGCTTAGGGGGTGCAGGGCGCGACGAGCAGTACTTC. Translated, it gives CASSLGGAGRDEQYF.

In this sample, this clonotype turned up a few times. V and J are TRBV19 and TRBJ2-1; 8 bases fit TRBD1. From germline, CDR1 is LNHDA and CDR2 SQIVND (reference sequence). The CDR3 has 15 residues. The V segment lost 3 bases and the J segment 5 bases; nucleotides outside the gene matches: 6. In nucleotides, the CDR3 is TGTGCCAGTAGTATCATGGGACAGGACCACAATGAGCAGTTCTTC. Translation: CASSIMGQDHNEQFF.

This clonotype appeared a few times. The chain joins TRBV27 to TRBJ2-5; 11 bases are shared with TRBD2. Germline assignment: CDR1 MNHEY and CDR2 SMNVEV (reference sequence). There are 16 residues in the CDR3. Trimming cost V 3 bases and J 4 bases; bases outside gene matches: 7. CDR3 nucleotides: TGTGCCAGCAGTTTCGGTACTAGCGGGGGTAGAGAGACCCAGTACTTC. Translated, it gives CASSFGTSGGRETQYF.

The chain couples TRBV7-9 to TRBJ2-2; 8 bases are a match to TRBD1. Germline-derived CDR1 and CDR2 are SEHNR and FQNEAQ (reference sequence). The CDR3 is made up of 17 amino acids. Trimming took 1 base from V and 0 from J; bases not matched to a gene: 4. The CDR3 reads CASSLGWTGPNTGELFF. In nucleotides, the CDR3 is TGTGCCAGCAGCTTAGGCTGGACAGGGCCGAACACCGGGGAGCTGTTTTTT.

The sample holds a few counts of this clonotype. The chain recombines TRBV12-3 or TRBV12-4 with TRBJ1-3; D perhaps matches TRBD1 (5 bases). Trimming left V 5 bases short and J 2 bases short, with 13 bases between. CDR3 length: 15 residues. The CDR3 sequence is CASSLMDITGNTIYF. The CDR3 nucleotides read TGTGCCAGCAGTCTCATGGACATTACTGGAAACACCATATATTTT.

The chain links TRBV12-3 or TRBV12-4 to TRBJ1-2; D may be TRBD1 (5 bases). Trimming removed 2 bases from V and 7 bases from J, with 11 bases in between. The CDR3 consists of 13 residues. The CDR3 region has the DNA TGTGCCAGCAGTTTAAGGGGTCCCTTTGGCTACACCTTC. Protein product: CASSLRGPFGYTF.

V is TRBV6-5 and J is TRBJ1-2, with a weak D call TRBD1 (6 bases). This CDR3 region has 14 residues. The germline CDR1 and CDR2 sequences are MNHEY and SVGAGI. V was trimmed by 0 bases and J by 8 bases, leaving 13 bases between them. The DNA of the CDR3 is TGTGCCAGCAGTTACTCCGGGGGCGCGTGGGGCTACACCTTC. Protein: CASSYSGGAWGYTF.

This clonotype was seen more than once but under ten times. This rearrangement joins TRBV19 to TRBJ2-7, with 10 bases that match TRBD1. The CDR3 consists of 15 residues. The germline CDR1 and CDR2 sequences are LNHDA and SQIVND (reference sequence). V was clipped by 5 bases and J by 0 bases; unmatched bases: 4. The CDR3 here is CASSSDRGSSYEQYF. DNA for the CDR3: TGTGCCAGTAGTTCGGACAGGGGGAGCTCCTACGAGCAGTACTTC.

J is TRBJ2-1 and V is TRBV12-3 or TRBV12-4; 9 bases map to TRBD1. The CDR3 covers 17 residues. Trimming removed 5 bases from V and 5 bases from J; junction bases left unmatched: 13. The CDR3 region is CASSRSNYRGQNNEQFF. The CDR3 DNA is TGTGCCAGCAGTAGATCTAACTACAGGGGGCAAAACAATGAGCAGTTCTTC.

This clonotype appeared a few times. The chain links TRBV19 to TRBJ2-5, with a possible D match to TRBD1 (6 bases). The CDR3 covers 15 residues. Germline V lookup: CDR1 LNHDA, CDR2 SQIVND (reference sequence). V was clipped by 6 bases and J by 7 bases, with 21 bases between them. Written as DNA, the CDR3 is TGTGCCAGTAGCCCCAGAGGGACACCTCCACGGACCCAGTACTTC. Translation gives CASSPRGTPPRTQYF.

The chain combines TRBV19 with TRBJ1-5; a possible D gene is TRBD1 (5 bases). This CDR3 comprises 13 residues. Germline V lookup: CDR1 LNHDA, CDR2 SQIVND (reference sequence). Trimming stripped 2 bases from V and 5 bases from J, with 7 bases between. DNA for the CDR3: TGTGCCAGTAGTATACAGGGCTATCAGCCCCAGCATTTT. This sequence encodes CASSIQGYQPQHF.